This T cell receptor beta chain originates from a study of T cell responses to AZD1222 COVID-19 vaccine. CDR3 length: 12 amino acids. Germline loops: CDR1 SQVTM, CDR2 ANQGSEA. Trimming took off 5 bases at V and 6 bases at J, with 10 bases between the two ends. Analysis merged second doses at about 4 or about 12 weeks. Remarks on this clone: The antigen remains undetermined.

Assay: immunoSEQ multiplex PCR; the TCRdb copy retains only in-frame clones and omits some. The table records about 120,000 clones, 85% to 90% of them present only once. Findings and caveats of the study: CD4 TCRs associated with vaccination spanned spike, dominating at 160-218 and 743-854. It should be noted that donors were predominantly white British and more often female, and clonal diversity was possibly underestimated.

The source material was peripheral blood, sampled 28 days after the second AZD1222 dose. The chain couples TRBV29-1 to TRBJ2-2; tentatively, D is TRBD2 (5 bases). This sequence was found in an adult who received the AZD1222 COVID-19 vaccine. The DNA for the CDR3 is TGCAGCGTTAGGACTCTCGCCGGGGAGCTGTTTTTT. Protein product: CSVRTLAGELFF.